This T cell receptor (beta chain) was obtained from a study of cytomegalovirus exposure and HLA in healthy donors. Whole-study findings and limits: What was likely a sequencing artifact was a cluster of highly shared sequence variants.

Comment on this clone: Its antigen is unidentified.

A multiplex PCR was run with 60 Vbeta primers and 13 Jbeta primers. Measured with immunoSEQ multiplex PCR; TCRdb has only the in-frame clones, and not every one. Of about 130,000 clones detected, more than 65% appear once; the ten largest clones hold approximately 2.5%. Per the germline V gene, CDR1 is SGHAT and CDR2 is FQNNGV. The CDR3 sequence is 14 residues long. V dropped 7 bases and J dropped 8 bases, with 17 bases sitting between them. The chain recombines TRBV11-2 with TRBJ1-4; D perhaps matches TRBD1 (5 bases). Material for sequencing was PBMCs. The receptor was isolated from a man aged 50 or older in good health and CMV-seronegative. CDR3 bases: TGTGCCAGCACCCTAGGGGAGGGCTTCGAAAAACTGTTTTTT. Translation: CASTLGEGFEKLFF.